This TCR beta chain was identified during a study of blood T cell repertoires in COVID-19. Using immunoSEQ multiplex PCR, the repertoire was profiled, and TCRdb retains in-frame clones only, with some absent. The repertoire includes 350,000 or so clones, roughly 87% of them detected once, and approximately 0.99% sits in the top ten. The V and J ends lost 5 bases and 6 bases respectively, with 11 bases between them. The CDR3 runs 12 residues. The receptor comes from a woman aged 25 to 39 who had recovered from COVID-19. The source material was PBMCs or T cells enriched from blood (not recorded which). The chain employs TRBV12-3 or TRBV12-4 and TRBJ2-7, with D possibly matching TRBD2 (5 bases). Here the CDR3 DNA reads TGTGCCAGCAGTCCGTTGAGCGGCGAGCAGTACTTC. Translation gives CASSPLSGEQYF.